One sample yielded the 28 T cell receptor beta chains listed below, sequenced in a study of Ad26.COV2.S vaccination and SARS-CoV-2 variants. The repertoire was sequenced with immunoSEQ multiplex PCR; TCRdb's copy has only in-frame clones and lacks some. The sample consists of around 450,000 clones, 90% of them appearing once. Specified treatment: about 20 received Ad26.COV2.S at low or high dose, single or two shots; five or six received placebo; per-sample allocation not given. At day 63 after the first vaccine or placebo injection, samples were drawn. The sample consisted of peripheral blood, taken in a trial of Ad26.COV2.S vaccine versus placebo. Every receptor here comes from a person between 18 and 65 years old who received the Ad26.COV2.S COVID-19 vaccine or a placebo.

The CDR3 region has the DNA TGTGCCAGCAGCTTAGCGTGGCGGGAGAGCGGTGAGCAGTTCTTC. Translation gives CASSLAWRESGEQFF. The V gene is TRBV5-6, the J gene TRBJ2-1; 7 bases align to TRBD2. With 2 bases clipped from V and 9 bases from J, the junction kept 11 bases outside the gene matches. Per germline, CDR1 SGHDT and CDR2 YYEEEE. The CDR3 covers 15 residues. The full variable domain, rest sourced from reference TRBV5-6 and TRBJ2-1, is DAGVTQSPTHLIKTRGQQVTLRCSPKSGHDTVSWYQQALGQGPQFIFQYYEEEERQRGNFPDRFSGHQFPNYSSELNVNALLLGDSALYLCASSLAWRESGEQFFGPGTRLTVL.

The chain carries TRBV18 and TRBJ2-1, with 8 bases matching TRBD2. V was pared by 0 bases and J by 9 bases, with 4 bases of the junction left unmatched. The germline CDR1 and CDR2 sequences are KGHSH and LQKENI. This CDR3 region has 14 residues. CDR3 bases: TGTGCCAGCTCACCACCGGCGGGAGGAGGTGAGCAGTTCTTC. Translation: CASSPPAGGGEQFF.

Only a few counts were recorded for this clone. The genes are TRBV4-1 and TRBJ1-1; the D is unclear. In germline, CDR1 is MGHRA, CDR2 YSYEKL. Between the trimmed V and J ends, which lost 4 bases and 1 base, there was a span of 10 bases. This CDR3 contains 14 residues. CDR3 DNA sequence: TGCGCCAGCAGCCCCGTCAGCTCGAACACTGAAGCTTTCTTT. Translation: CASSPVSSNTEAFF.

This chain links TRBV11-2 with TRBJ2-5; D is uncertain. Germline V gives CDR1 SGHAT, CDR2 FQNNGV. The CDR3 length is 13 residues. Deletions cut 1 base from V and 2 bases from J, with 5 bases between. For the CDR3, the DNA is TGTGCCAGCAGCTTAGTTCGACAAGAGACCCAGTACTTC. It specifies CASSLVRQETQYF.

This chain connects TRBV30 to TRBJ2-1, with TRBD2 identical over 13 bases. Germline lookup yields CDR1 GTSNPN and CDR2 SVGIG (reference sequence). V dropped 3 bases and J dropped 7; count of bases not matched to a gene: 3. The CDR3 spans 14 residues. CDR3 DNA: TGTGCCTGGAGCGGACTAGCGGGAGTTAATGAGCAGTTCTTC. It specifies CAWSGLAGVNEQFF.

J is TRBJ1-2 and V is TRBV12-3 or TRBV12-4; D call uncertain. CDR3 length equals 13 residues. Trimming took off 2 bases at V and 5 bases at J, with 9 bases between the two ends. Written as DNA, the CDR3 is TGTGCCAGCAGTTTACAGAGGTTTTATGGCTACACCTTC. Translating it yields CASSLQRFYGYTF.

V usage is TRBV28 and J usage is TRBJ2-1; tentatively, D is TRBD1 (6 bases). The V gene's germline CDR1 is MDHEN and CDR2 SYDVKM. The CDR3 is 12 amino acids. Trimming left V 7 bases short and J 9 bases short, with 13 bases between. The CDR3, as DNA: TGTGCCAGCACCCTAGGGGGAGCTGAGCAGTTCTTC. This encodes CASTLGGAEQFF.

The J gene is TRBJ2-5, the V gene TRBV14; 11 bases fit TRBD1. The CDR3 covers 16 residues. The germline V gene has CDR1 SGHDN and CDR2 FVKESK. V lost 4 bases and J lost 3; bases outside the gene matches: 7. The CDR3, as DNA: TGTGCCAGCAGCCGCCGGACAGGGGGCTCGGAAGAGACCCAGTACTTC. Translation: CASSRRTGGSEETQYF.

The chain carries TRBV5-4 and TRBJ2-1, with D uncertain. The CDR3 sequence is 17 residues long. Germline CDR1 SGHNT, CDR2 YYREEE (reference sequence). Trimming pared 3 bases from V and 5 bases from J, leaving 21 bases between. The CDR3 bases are TGTGCCAGCAGCTGGTGGGTGGGCGGTGGTTACGACAATGAGCAGTTCTTC. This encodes CASSWWVGGGYDNEQFF.

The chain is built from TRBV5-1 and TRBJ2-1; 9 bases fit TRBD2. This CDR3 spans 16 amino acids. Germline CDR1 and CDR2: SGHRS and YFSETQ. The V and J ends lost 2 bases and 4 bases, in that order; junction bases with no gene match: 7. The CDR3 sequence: CASSFDGTSSYNEQFF. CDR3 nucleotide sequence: TGCGCCAGCAGCTTCGATGGGACTAGCAGTTACAATGAGCAGTTCTTC.

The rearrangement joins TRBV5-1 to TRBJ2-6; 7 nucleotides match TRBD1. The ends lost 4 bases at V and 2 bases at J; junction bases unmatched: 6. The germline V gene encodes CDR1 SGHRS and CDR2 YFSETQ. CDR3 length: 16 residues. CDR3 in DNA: TGCGCCAGCAGCACGCTTCAGGGGGCTGGGGCCAACGTCCTGACTTTC. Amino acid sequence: CASSTLQGAGANVLTF.

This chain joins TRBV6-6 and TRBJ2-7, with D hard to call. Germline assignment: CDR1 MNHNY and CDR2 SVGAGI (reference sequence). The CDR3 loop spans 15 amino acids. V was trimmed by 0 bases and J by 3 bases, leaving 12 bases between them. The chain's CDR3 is CASSYSDPGLYEQYF. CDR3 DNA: TGTGCCAGCAGTTACTCGGACCCTGGCCTCTACGAGCAGTACTTC.

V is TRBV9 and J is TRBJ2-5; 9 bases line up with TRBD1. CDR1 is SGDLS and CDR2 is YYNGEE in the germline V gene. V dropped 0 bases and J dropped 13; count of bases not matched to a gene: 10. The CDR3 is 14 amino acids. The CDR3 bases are TGTGCCAGCAGCGTAGAAGGGACAGGGCCTCTCCGGTACTTC. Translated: CASSVEGTGPLRYF.

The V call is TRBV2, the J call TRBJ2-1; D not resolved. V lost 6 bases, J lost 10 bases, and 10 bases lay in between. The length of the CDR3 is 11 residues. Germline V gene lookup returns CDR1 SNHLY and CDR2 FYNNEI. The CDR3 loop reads CASREPKEQFF. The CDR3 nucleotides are TGTGCCAGCAGGGAACCCAAAGAGCAGTTCTTC.

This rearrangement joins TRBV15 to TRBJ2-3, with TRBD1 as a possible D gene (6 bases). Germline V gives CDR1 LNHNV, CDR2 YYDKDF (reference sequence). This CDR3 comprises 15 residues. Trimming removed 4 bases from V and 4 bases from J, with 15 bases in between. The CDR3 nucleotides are TGTGCCACCAGCACGGGAACAGGGCTTTCAGATACGCAGTATTTT. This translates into CATSTGTGLSDTQYF.

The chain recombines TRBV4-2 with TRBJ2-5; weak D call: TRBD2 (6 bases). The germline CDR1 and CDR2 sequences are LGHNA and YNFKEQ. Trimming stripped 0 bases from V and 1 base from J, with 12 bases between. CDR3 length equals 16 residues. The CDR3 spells CASSQEWRRGQETQYF. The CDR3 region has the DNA TGTGCCAGCAGCCAAGAGTGGCGGAGGGGCCAAGAGACCCAGTACTTC.

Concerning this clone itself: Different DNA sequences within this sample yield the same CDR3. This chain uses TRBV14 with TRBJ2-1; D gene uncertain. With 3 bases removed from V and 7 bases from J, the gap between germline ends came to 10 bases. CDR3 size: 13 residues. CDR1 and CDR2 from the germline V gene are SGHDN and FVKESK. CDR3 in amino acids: CASSQVLGNEQFF. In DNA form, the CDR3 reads TGTGCCAGCAGCCAGGTACTGGGAAATGAGCAGTTCTTC. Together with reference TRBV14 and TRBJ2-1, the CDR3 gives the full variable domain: EAGVTQFPSHSVIEKGQTVTLRCDPISGHDNLYWYRRVMGKEIKFLLHFVKESKQDESGMPNNRFLAERTGGTYSTLKVQPAELEDSGVYFCASSQVLGNEQFFGPGTRLTVL.

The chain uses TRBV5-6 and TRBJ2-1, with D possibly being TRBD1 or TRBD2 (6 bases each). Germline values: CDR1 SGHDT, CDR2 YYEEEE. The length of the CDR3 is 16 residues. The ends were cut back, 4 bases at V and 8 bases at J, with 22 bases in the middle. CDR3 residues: CASSTGGGMLGYEQFF. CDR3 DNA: TGTGCCAGCAGCACCGGGGGCGGGATGTTGGGGTATGAGCAGTTCTTC.

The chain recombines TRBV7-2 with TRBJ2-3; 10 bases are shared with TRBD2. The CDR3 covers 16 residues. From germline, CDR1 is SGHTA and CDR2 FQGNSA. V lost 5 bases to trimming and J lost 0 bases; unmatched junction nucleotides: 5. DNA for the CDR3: TGTGCCAGCAGCATAGGACTAGCGGATAGCACAGATACGCAGTATTTT. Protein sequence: CASSIGLADSTDTQYF.

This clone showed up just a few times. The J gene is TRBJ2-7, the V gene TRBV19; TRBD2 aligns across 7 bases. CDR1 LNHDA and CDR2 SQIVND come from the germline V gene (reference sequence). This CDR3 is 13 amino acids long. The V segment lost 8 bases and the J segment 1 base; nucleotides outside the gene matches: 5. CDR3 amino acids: CASWGGESYEQYF. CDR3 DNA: TGTGCCAGTTGGGGAGGGGAGTCCTACGAGCAGTACTTC.

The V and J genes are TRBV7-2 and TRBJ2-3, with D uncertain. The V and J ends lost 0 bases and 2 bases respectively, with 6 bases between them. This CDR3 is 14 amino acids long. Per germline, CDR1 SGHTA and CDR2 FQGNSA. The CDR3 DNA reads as TGTGCCAGCAGCTTAGCGGCGCACACAGATACGCAGTATTTT. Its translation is CASSLAAHTDTQYF. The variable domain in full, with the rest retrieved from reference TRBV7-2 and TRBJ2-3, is GAGVSQSPSNKVTEKGKDVELRCDPISGHTALYWYRQSLGQGLEFLIYFQGNSAPDKSGLPSDRFSAERTGGSVSTLTIQRTQQEDSAVYLCASSLAAHTDTQYFGPGTRLTVL.

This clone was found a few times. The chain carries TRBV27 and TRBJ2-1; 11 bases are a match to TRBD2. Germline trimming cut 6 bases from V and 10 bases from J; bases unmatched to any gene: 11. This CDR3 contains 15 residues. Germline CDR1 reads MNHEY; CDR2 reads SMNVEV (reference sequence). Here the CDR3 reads CASRPISGRALEQFF. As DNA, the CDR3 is TGTGCCAGCAGGCCGATTAGCGGGAGGGCCCTGGAGCAGTTCTTC.

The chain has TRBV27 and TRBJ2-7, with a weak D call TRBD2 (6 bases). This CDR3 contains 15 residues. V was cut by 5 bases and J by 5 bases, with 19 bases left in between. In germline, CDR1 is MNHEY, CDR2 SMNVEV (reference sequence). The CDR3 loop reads CASSLRTGLLNEQYF. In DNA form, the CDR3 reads TGTGCCAGCAGTCTCCGGACGGGACTCCTTAACGAGCAGTACTTC.

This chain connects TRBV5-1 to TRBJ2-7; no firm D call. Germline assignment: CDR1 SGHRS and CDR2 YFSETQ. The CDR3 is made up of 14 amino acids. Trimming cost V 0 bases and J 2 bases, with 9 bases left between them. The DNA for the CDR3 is TGCGCCAGCAGCTTGGCCTATGGGGCCTACGAGCAGTACTTC. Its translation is CASSLAYGAYEQYF.

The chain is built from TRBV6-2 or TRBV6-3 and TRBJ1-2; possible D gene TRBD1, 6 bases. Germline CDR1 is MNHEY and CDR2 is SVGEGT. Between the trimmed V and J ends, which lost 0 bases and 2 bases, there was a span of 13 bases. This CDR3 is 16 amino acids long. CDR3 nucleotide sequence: TGTGCCAGCAGTTACTCGAGGAGAACAGGGAACTATGGCTACACCTTC. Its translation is CASSYSRRTGNYGYTF.

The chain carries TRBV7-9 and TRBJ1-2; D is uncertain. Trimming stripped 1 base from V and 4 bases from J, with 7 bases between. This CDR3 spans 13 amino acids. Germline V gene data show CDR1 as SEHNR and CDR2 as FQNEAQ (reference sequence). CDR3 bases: TGTGCCAGCAGCTTAGGGGTAGCCTATGGCTACACCTTC. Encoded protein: CASSLGVAYGYTF.

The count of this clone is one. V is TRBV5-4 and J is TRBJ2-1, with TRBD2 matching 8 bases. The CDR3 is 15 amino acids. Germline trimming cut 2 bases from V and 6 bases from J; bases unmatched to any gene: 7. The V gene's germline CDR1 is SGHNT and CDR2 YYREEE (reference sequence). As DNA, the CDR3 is TGTGCCAGCAGCTTACCCGGGACTAGATCCAATGAGCAGTTCTTC. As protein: CASSLPGTRSNEQFF.

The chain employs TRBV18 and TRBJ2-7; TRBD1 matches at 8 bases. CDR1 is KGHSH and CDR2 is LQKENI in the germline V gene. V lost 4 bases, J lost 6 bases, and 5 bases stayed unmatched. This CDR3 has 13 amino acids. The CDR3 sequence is CASSRGQEAEQYF. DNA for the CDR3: TGTGCCAGCTCACGGGGACAGGAGGCCGAGCAGTACTTC.